This passage covers 30 T cell receptor beta chains from one sample sequenced in a study of T cell responses to AZD1222 COVID-19 vaccine. The repertoire was sequenced with immunoSEQ multiplex PCR; TCRdb's copy has only in-frame clones and lacks some. The sample records roughly 150,000 clones, about nine tenths being singletons. The specimen was peripheral blood, collected on day 0 of AZD1222 vaccination. These receptors all come from an adult in good health.

The chain couples TRBV30 to TRBJ2-2; D gene uncertain. This CDR3 is 12 amino acids long. V was pared by 0 bases and J by 10 bases, with 9 bases between. Germline CDR1 reads GTSNPN; CDR2 reads SVGIG (reference sequence). The CDR3 region is CAWSVIGLELFF. The CDR3, as DNA: TGTGCCTGGAGTGTAATCGGGCTGGAGCTGTTTTTT. The full variable domain, rest sourced from reference TRBV30 and TRBJ2-2, is SQTIHQWPATLVQPVGSPLSLECTVEGTSNPNLYWYRQAAGRGLQLLFYSVGIGQISSEVPQNLSASRPQDRQFILSSKKLLLSDSGFYLCAWSVIGLELFFGEGSRLTVL.

This chain joins TRBV4-3 and TRBJ2-7; weak D call: TRBD1 (6 bases). With 0 bases removed from V and 6 bases from J, the gap between germline ends came to 15 bases. The CDR3 is 15 amino acids. CDR1 LGHNA and CDR2 YSLEER come from the germline V gene. The CDR3 reads CASSQDRYRAGEQYF. CDR3 bases: TGCGCCAGCAGCCAAGATCGTTACAGGGCGGGCGAGCAGTACTTC.

The chain combines TRBV19 with TRBJ1-4; a possible D gene is TRBD1 (5 bases). The germline V gene has CDR1 LNHDA and CDR2 SQIVND (reference sequence). CDR3 size: 14 residues. Trimming pared 5 bases from V and 1 base from J, leaving 8 bases between. The CDR3 bases are TGTGCCAGTAGTCCTCAGGGAACTAATGAAAAACTGTTTTTT. Translation: CASSPQGTNEKLFF.

The J gene is TRBJ1-1, the V gene TRBV11-3, with 8 bases that match TRBD1. The CDR3 length is 14 residues. In germline, CDR1 is SGHNT, CDR2 YENEEA. The trim removed 5 bases at V and 2 bases at J, leaving 4 bases unmatched. CDR3 DNA: TGTGCCAGCAGCCCCGGGACAGGCAACACTGAAGCTTTCTTT. Translating gives CASSPGTGNTEAFF.

This clone was seen a single time. This chain joins TRBV6-5 and TRBJ1-5; tentatively, D is TRBD1 (6 bases). Deletions cut 7 bases from V and 7 bases from J, with 20 bases between. CDR1 is MNHEY, CDR2 SVGAGI, per germline. The CDR3 has 15 amino acids. In nucleotides, the CDR3 is TGTGCCAGCACCCCGTATGCCAGGGGAGGACAGCCCCAGCATTTT. Residues: CASTPYARGGQPQHF.

The chain uses TRBV7-2 and TRBJ1-6, with D possibly being TRBD1 (6 bases). Germline loops: CDR1 SGHTA, CDR2 FQGNSA. This CDR3 contains 15 residues. The ends were cut back, 1 base at V and 13 bases at J, with 17 bases in the middle. CDR3 sequence reads: CASSLEAGVVSPLHF. The CDR3 coding sequence is TGTGCCAGCAGCTTAGAGGCAGGGGTGGTGTCCCCCCTCCACTTT.

V is TRBV19 and J is TRBJ2-5, with 13 nucleotides matching TRBD2. Germline CDR1 reads LNHDA; CDR2 reads SQIVND (reference sequence). The trim removed 4 bases at V and 5 bases at J, leaving 7 bases unmatched. The CDR3 extends over 16 amino acids. The CDR3 reads CASSTLLAGGLETQYF. CDR3 coding DNA: TGTGCCAGTAGTACCCTACTAGCGGGGGGGCTGGAGACCCAGTACTTC.

The CDR3 is CATSESWGEATDTQYF. For the CDR3, the DNA is TGTGCCACCAGTGAAAGTTGGGGGGAGGCGACAGATACGCAGTATTTT. This chain joins TRBV24-1 and TRBJ2-3; TRBD2 is a possible D gene (6 bases). The V and J ends lost 4 bases and 3 bases respectively, with 16 bases between them. The CDR3 extends over 16 amino acids. CDR1 is KGHDR, CDR2 SFDVKD, per germline.

As to this clone: Additional DNA sequences in this sample encode the identical CDR3. V is TRBV6-5 and J is TRBJ2-7; D not resolved. Trimming left V 2 bases short and J 2 bases short, with 7 bases between. CDR3 length: 13 amino acids. Germline lookup yields CDR1 MNHEY and CDR2 SVGAGI. CDR3: CASSYGRAYEQYF. The CDR3 DNA sequence: TGTGCCAGCAGTTACGGAAGGGCCTACGAGCAGTACTTC.

This clone was observed a single time. The chain joins TRBV7-8 to TRBJ1-2, with a tentative D call TRBD1 (5 bases). V dropped 1 base and J dropped 8 bases, with 11 bases sitting between them. Looked up from germline, CDR1 is SGHVS and CDR2 is FQNEAQ. The CDR3 contains 13 residues. The CDR3 bases are TGTGCCAGCAGCTTAGGGCAGGGAGACGGCTACACCTTC. Translation: CASSLGQGDGYTF.

CDR3 bases: TGTGCCAGCAGTTACGAGAGGACAGAAATGTCCTACGAGCAGTACTTC. Translation: CASSYERTEMSYEQYF. The rearrangement links TRBV6-2 or TRBV6-3 to TRBJ2-7, with D tentatively TRBD1 (6 bases). Germline CDR1 and CDR2: MNHEY and SVGEGT. This CDR3 is built from 16 residues. Trimming shortened V by 2 bases and J by 1 base, and 15 bases separated the two germline ends.

J is TRBJ1-2 and V is TRBV3-1 (or the pseudogene TRBV3-2); D may be TRBD1 (6 bases). Germline loops: CDR1 LGHDT, CDR2 YNNKEL (reference sequence). The CDR3 consists of 15 residues. Trimming pared 0 bases from V and 4 bases from J, leaving 12 bases between. CDR3 sequence: CASSQDPGALYGYTF. In DNA, the CDR3 is TGTGCCAGCAGCCAAGATCCAGGGGCACTCTATGGCTACACCTTC.

The CDR3 DNA is TGCGCCAGCAGCTTGGGGGGACTAGCGGGGCTTCCTACCCCCTACGAGCAGTACTTC. It encodes CASSLGGLAGLPTPYEQYF. This chain uses TRBV5-1 with TRBJ2-7, with 13 bases that match TRBD2. Germline V gives CDR1 SGHRS, CDR2 YFSETQ. The length of the CDR3 is 19 residues. Trimming took 0 bases from V and 2 from J; bases not matched to a gene: 11.

The V and J genes are TRBV11-2 and TRBJ2-7, with TRBD1 matching 10 bases. Germline V CDR1 and CDR2: SGHAT, FQNNGV. V gave up 5 bases and J gave up 5 bases; unmatched junction bases: 15. The CDR3 has 17 amino acids. The CDR3 nucleotides are TGTGCCAGCAGCCCAGAGGGGACAGGGGTTATTTCCAACGAGCAGTACTTC. As protein: CASSPEGTGVISNEQYF.

The chain links TRBV12-3 or TRBV12-4 to TRBJ1-3; D uncertain. This CDR3 has 13 amino acids. Trimming took 7 bases from V and 2 from J, leaving 9 bases between them. The CDR3: CASNGIAGNTIYF. As DNA, the CDR3 is TGTGCCAGCAACGGAATCGCTGGAAACACCATATATTTT.

The rearrangement links TRBV7-8 to TRBJ1-1, with 9 bases fitting TRBD1. This CDR3 spans 16 amino acids. The V segment lost 1 base and the J segment 1 base; nucleotides outside the gene matches: 4. CDR1 is SGHVS, CDR2 FQNEAQ, per germline. This CDR3 is CASSLVQGARNTEAFF. In DNA form, the CDR3 reads TGTGCCAGCAGCTTAGTACAGGGGGCGAGGAACACTGAAGCTTTCTTT.

This clone was observed once. The V gene is TRBV7-9, the J gene TRBJ1-6; D not certain. CDR3 length: 12 residues. Deletions cut 5 bases from V and 8 bases from J, with 7 bases between. The germline gives CDR1 SEHNR, CDR2 FQNEAQ (reference sequence). As DNA, the CDR3 is TGTGCCAGCAGCCGTTTGGATTCACCCCTCCACTTT. Its protein is CASSRLDSPLHF.

The V gene is TRBV27, the J gene TRBJ1-2; the D is unclear. This CDR3 comprises 13 residues. Germline V gene data show CDR1 as MNHEY and CDR2 as SMNVEV (reference sequence). Deletions cut 7 bases from V and 4 bases from J, with 13 bases between. CDR3: CASKLHLPYGYTF. In DNA, the CDR3 is TGTGCCAGCAAACTGCACCTCCCCTATGGCTACACCTTC.

V gene TRBV10-3 combines with J gene TRBJ2-3, with 8 bases aligning to TRBD2. This CDR3 has 16 amino acids. In germline, CDR1 is ENHRY, CDR2 SYGVKD. V shed 11 bases, J shed 6 bases, and the junction held 19 bases outside the gene matches. CDR3 DNA sequence: TGTGCCCCCCGAGGGTCCTCAGAGCGGGAGCCTGATACGCAGTATTTT. Translation gives CAPRGSSEREPDTQYF.

The rearrangement links TRBV6-6 to TRBJ1-2; D might be TRBD1 (5 bases). Deletions cut 5 bases from V and 9 bases from J, with 16 bases between. The germline V gene encodes CDR1 MNHNY and CDR2 SVGAGI (reference sequence). This CDR3 region has 13 residues. CDR3 in DNA: TGTGCCAGCAGTCAGGACGTCGGGGCTAGCTACACCTTC. Protein product: CASSQDVGASYTF.

The V call is TRBV18, the J call TRBJ2-7; 8 bases are a match to TRBD1. CDR1 is KGHSH, CDR2 LQKENI, per germline. Trimming removed 0 bases from V and 3 bases from J; junction bases left unmatched: 4. This CDR3 contains 15 residues. The CDR3 loop is CASSPPQDRGYEQYF. The CDR3 coding sequence is TGTGCCAGCTCACCACCTCAAGACAGGGGCTACGAGCAGTACTTC.

This clone has just one count. The chain combines TRBV12-2 with TRBJ1-5; no DNA check was done on the table's D call, TRBD1. TRBV12-2 represents a pseudogene. The CDR3 loop spans 18 amino acids. CDR3 protein: CASRLIGDRGCSNQPQHF. DNA of the CDR3: TGTGCAAGTCGCTTAATTGGGGACAGGGGGTGTAGCAATCAGCCCCAGCATTTT.

This chain uses TRBV7-2 with TRBJ1-1; D not resolved. The CDR3 spans 15 residues. Trimming removed 6 bases at V and 11 bases at J, with 25 bases between. Germline V gene data show CDR1 as SGHTA and CDR2 as FQGNSA. The CDR3 DNA reads as TGTGCCAGCAGGACACGGGAACAGAATAACCTCGAGGCTTTCTTT. Its protein product is CASRTREQNNLEAFF. The full variable domain, its missing parts supplied by reference TRBV7-2 and TRBJ1-1, is GAGVSQSPSNKVTEKGKDVELRCDPISGHTALYWYRQSLGQGLEFLIYFQGNSAPDKSGLPSDRFSAERTGGSVSTLTIQRTQQEDSAVYLCASRTREQNNLEAFFGQGTRLTVV.

The CDR3 DNA reads as TGCGCCAGCAGTGAATCCCAACATGGGACAGATACGCAGTATTTT. Its translation: CASSESQHGTDTQYF. The gene calls are TRBV10-1 and TRBJ2-3, with D unclear. CDR1 and CDR2 from the germline V gene are WNHNN and SYGVQD (reference sequence). The ends were cut back, 3 bases at V and 3 bases at J, with 13 bases in the middle. The CDR3 is 15 residues long.

This clone appeared a single time. This sequence joins TRBV19 and TRBJ1-1; D perhaps matches TRBD1 (5 bases). Germline CDR1 reads LNHDA; CDR2 reads SQIVND (reference sequence). There are 12 residues in the CDR3. V lost 7 bases, J lost 5 bases, and 11 bases lay in between. The CDR3 sequence is CASTQGVTEAFF. The CDR3 DNA reads as TGTGCCAGTACCCAGGGCGTTACTGAAGCTTTCTTT. Supplemented by reference TRBV19 and TRBJ1-1, the full variable domain reads DGGITQSPKYLFRKEGQNVTLSCEQNLNHDAMYWYRQDPGQGLRLIYYSQIVNDFQKGDIAEGYSVSREKKESFPLTVTSAQKNPTAFYLCASTQGVTEAFFGQGTRLTVV.

This clone is a singleton in its sample. The rearrangement links TRBV28 to TRBJ2-4, with D unclear. V shed 5 bases and J shed 0 bases, with 14 bases lying between them. The germline CDR1 and CDR2 sequences are MDHEN and SYDVKM. This CDR3 region has 16 residues. CDR3 region: CASSPRLRLAKNIQYF. CDR3 bases: TGTGCCAGCAGTCCCCGCTTGCGGTTAGCCAAAAACATTCAGTACTTC. Looking up the rest from reference TRBV28 and TRBJ2-4 gives the full variable domain: DVKVTQSSRYLVKRTGEKVFLECVQDMDHENMFWYRQDPGLGLRLIYFSYDVKMKEKGDIPEGYSVSREKKERFSLILESASTNQTSMYLCASSPRLRLAKNIQYFGAGTRLSVL.

The genes are TRBV19 and TRBJ1-1, with TRBD1 matching over 7 bases. Germline CDR1 reads LNHDA; CDR2 reads SQIVND (reference sequence). J gave up 1 base and V 7 bases, and 6 bases lay outside the gene matches. The CDR3 covers 14 residues. DNA of the CDR3: TGTGCCAGTATAATTAGGACAGGGAACACTGAAGCTTTCTTT. The encoded protein is CASIIRTGNTEAFF.

The chain employs TRBV5-5 and TRBJ2-7; 10 bases align to TRBD1. Germline lookup yields CDR1 SGHKS and CDR2 YYEKEE (reference sequence). V lost 4 bases and J lost 7; bases outside the gene matches: 20. The CDR3 length is 18 residues. DNA of the CDR3: TGTGCCAGCAGCCACAACCTATTACGGGACAGGGGCCTCTGGGAGCAGTACTTC. It specifies CASSHNLLRDRGLWEQYF.

The chain combines TRBV6-2 or TRBV6-3 with TRBJ2-1; no firm D call. This CDR3 region has 15 residues. V gave up 5 bases and J gave up 2 bases, with 13 bases separating them. Per the germline V gene, CDR1 is MNHEY and CDR2 is SVGEGT. CDR3 residues: CASSRPRLPYNEQFF. The CDR3 DNA is TGTGCCAGCAGTCGCCCGAGACTTCCCTACAATGAGCAGTTCTTC.

The chain employs TRBV19 and TRBJ2-4, with D possibly TRBD2 on 5 matching bases. The CDR3 is made up of 15 amino acids. Germline CDR1 and CDR2: LNHDA and SQIVND (reference sequence). V was shortened by 6 bases and J by 0 bases, with 12 bases between the two germline ends. CDR3 sequence (DNA): TGTGCCAGTAGCCCAGCGGAGTTAGCCAAAAACATTCAGTACTTC. Amino acid sequence: CASSPAELAKNIQYF.